The 21 T cell receptor beta chains reported below all come from one sample, sequenced in a study of beta chain features in type 1 diabetes. Of the isolated RNA, all was reverse transcribed, and so the sequenced material was expressed TCRB transcripts. Clones were sequenced by immunoSEQ multiplex PCR, and TCRdb holds only the in-frame ones, with some missing. The sample carries about 230,000 clones, over 7.5% recorded once. Material for sequencing was naive CD4+ T cells from blood. The receptor set was obtained from a young woman in good health.

V gene TRBV30 combines with J gene TRBJ2-5, with 9 nucleotides matching TRBD1. V lost 1 base, J lost 3 bases, and 6 bases stayed unmatched. This CDR3 has 15 residues. Germline loops: CDR1 GTSNPN, CDR2 SVGIG (reference sequence). This chain's CDR3 is CAWSGWDREKETQYF. The CDR3 DNA sequence: TGTGCCTGGAGTGGGTGGGACAGGGAAAAAGAGACCCAGTACTTC.

This clone was found a few times. V and J are TRBV7-2 and TRBJ1-2; possibly TRBD1 for D (6 bases). Trimming took 7 bases from V and 2 from J, leaving 17 bases between them. There are 15 residues in the CDR3. From germline, CDR1 is SGHTA and CDR2 FQGNSA. CDR3 DNA: TGTGCCAGCACCTCGGGAGGGGGAGCAAACTATGGCTACACCTTC. This codes for CASTSGGGANYGYTF. Drawing the rest from reference TRBV7-2 and TRBJ1-2, the complete variable domain is GAGVSQSPSNKVTEKGKDVELRCDPISGHTALYWYRQSLGQGLEFLIYFQGNSAPDKSGLPSDRFSAERTGGSVSTLTIQRTQQEDSAVYLCASTSGGGANYGYTFGSGTRLTVV.

This clone was counted a few times. At one of its ends the junction is not consistent with the germline gene, which may arise from a read error. V gene TRBV6-1 combines with J gene TRBJ2-7; TRBD1 might be the D (6 bases). Germline V gives CDR1 MNHNS, CDR2 SASEGT. The CDR3 spans 14 residues. The CDR3 sequence is CASSEDNIQGKQYF. In nucleotides, the CDR3 is TGTGCCAGCAGCGAAGACAATATTCAGGGGAAGCAGTACTTC.

The genes are TRBV25-1 and TRBJ1-1; D uncertain. The germline V and J ends were trimmed by 8 bases and 8 bases, with 12 bases remaining between them. Germline CDR1 reads MGHDK; CDR2 reads SYGVNS. The CDR3 is 11 residues long. The CDR3 sequence is CASVRTGEAFF. The CDR3 DNA follows: TGTGCCAGCGTCAGGACGGGAGAAGCTTTCTTT.

The chain employs TRBV7-2 and TRBJ1-1, with 7 bases identical to TRBD1. CDR3 length: 12 residues. V trimming: 1 base; J trimming: 7 bases; junction bases outside the gene matches: 0. Germline loops: CDR1 SGHTA, CDR2 FQGNSA. As DNA, the CDR3 is TGTGCCAGCAGCTTAGACAGGGGTGAAGCTTTCTTT. It yields the protein CASSLDRGEAFF.

This chain joins TRBV11-2 and TRBJ2-5; perhaps TRBD2 as D (6 bases). CDR3 size: 17 residues. Germline-derived CDR1 and CDR2 are SGHAT and FQNNGV. V was pared by 1 base and J by 1 base, with 16 bases between. CDR3 residues: CASSLVWRGNAQETQYF. CDR3 nucleotide sequence: TGTGCCAGCAGCTTAGTTTGGCGCGGGAACGCCCAAGAGACCCAGTACTTC. Complete variable domain (other parts from reference TRBV11-2 and TRBJ2-5): EAGVAQSPRYKIIEKRQSVAFWCNPISGHATLYWYQQILGQGPKLLIQFQNNGVVDDSQLPKDRFSAERLKGVDSTLKIQPAKLEDSAVYLCASSLVWRGNAQETQYFGPGTRLLVL.

The V call is TRBV5-4, the J call TRBJ1-2; TRBD1 matches at 7 bases. The CDR3 has 13 amino acids. Germline-derived CDR1 and CDR2 are SGHNT and YYREEE (reference sequence). Trimming took 0 bases from V and 4 from J; bases not matched to a gene: 0. CDR3 protein: CASSLDRGYGYTF. The CDR3 DNA reads as TGTGCCAGCAGCTTGGACAGGGGCTATGGCTACACCTTC.

This clone was detected a few times. This chain uses TRBV6-6 with TRBJ1-1; 8 nucleotides line up with TRBD1. Germline CDR1 MNHNY, CDR2 SVGAGI (reference sequence). V gave up 10 bases and J gave up 4 bases; unmatched junction bases: 5. This CDR3 region has 12 residues. The CDR3 sequence is CATTGGGTEAFF. The CDR3 DNA follows: TGTGCCACTACAGGGGGAGGCACTGAAGCTTTCTTT.

This clone was found a few times. This sequence joins TRBV6-4 and TRBJ1-2; 9 nucleotides agree with TRBD1. CDR1 is MRHNA, CDR2 SNTAGT, per germline. The CDR3 spans 15 residues. With 3 bases clipped from V and 5 bases from J, the junction kept 7 bases outside the gene matches. As DNA, the CDR3 is TGTGCCAGCAGTGATTGGGGGACAGGGAATTATGGCTACACCTTC. Translating it yields CASSDWGTGNYGYTF.

This clone was recorded a few times. V and J are TRBV28 and TRBJ2-7; 10 bases agree with TRBD1. V shed 6 bases and J 5 bases; nucleotides not matched to a gene: 7. There are 14 residues in the CDR3. The germline V gene encodes CDR1 MDHEN and CDR2 SYDVKM. In DNA form, the CDR3 reads TGTGCCAGCAGCCATCGACAGGGGGCGGACGAGCAGTACTTC. It is translated as CASSHRQGADEQYF.

Only a few counts were recorded for this clone. V gene TRBV30 combines with J gene TRBJ2-6, with 9 bases that match TRBD1. The CDR3 contains 17 residues. The germline CDR1 and CDR2 sequences are GTSNPN and SVGIG (reference sequence). V gave up 3 bases and J gave up 2 bases; unmatched junction bases: 8. The CDR3 coding sequence is TGTGCCTGGAGCTTGGGACAGGGCAATGCTGGGGCCAACGTCCTGACTTTC. It encodes CAWSLGQGNAGANVLTF.

The chain recombines TRBV19 with TRBJ1-2, with D hard to call. CDR3 length equals 16 residues. Per the germline V gene, CDR1 is LNHDA and CDR2 is SQIVND (reference sequence). With 1 base removed from V and 4 bases from J, the gap between germline ends came to 16 bases. CDR3 nucleotides: TGTGCCAGTAGTATAGTAGGAGGGTCGTTTGGCTATGGCTACACCTTC. It yields the protein CASSIVGGSFGYGYTF.

The chain joins TRBV19 to TRBJ1-2, with D possibly matching TRBD1 (6 bases). The CDR3 consists of 11 residues. Germline loops: CDR1 LNHDA, CDR2 SQIVND (reference sequence). Trimming pared 6 bases from V and 12 bases from J, leaving 14 bases between. The CDR3 sequence: CASSNRESDTF. As DNA, the CDR3 is TGTGCCAGTAGCAACAGGGAATCCGACACCTTC.

In this sample, this clone turned up a few times. The chain joins TRBV6-6 to TRBJ2-1; possible D gene TRBD2, 5 bases. The CDR3 loop spans 14 amino acids. Germline V lookup: CDR1 MNHNY, CDR2 SVGAGI (reference sequence). V shed 7 bases and J shed 2 bases, with 12 bases lying between them. This chain's CDR3 is CASNEGGAYNEQFF. For the CDR3, the DNA is TGTGCCAGCAACGAGGGCGGAGCCTACAATGAGCAGTTCTTC.

This clone was detected a few times. The rearrangement uses TRBV7-9 and TRBJ2-5; D possibly corresponds to TRBD2 (6 bases). The CDR3 has 13 amino acids. The V gene lost 4 bases and the J gene lost 4 bases, with 10 bases spanning the gap. Germline values: CDR1 SEHNR, CDR2 FQNEAQ (reference sequence). The CDR3 protein is CASSSVGGETQYF. CDR3 bases: TGTGCCAGCAGCTCAGTGGGGGGAGAGACCCAGTACTTC.

Only a few counts were recorded for this clone. The V and J genes are TRBV28 and TRBJ2-7; 10 nucleotides agree with TRBD1. The CDR3 covers 14 residues. V shed 10 bases, J shed 5 bases, and the junction held 11 bases outside the gene matches. Germline CDR1 is MDHEN and CDR2 is SYDVKM. CDR3 nucleotides: TGTGCCACTCGCCGGGACAGGGGTTTCGACGAGCAGTACTTC. As protein: CATRRDRGFDEQYF.

The chain carries TRBV7-2 and TRBJ2-1; 15 bases fit TRBD2. Germline trimming cut 4 bases from V and 8 bases from J; bases unmatched to any gene: 9. Germline CDR1 SGHTA, CDR2 FQGNSA. The length of the CDR3 is 17 residues. The CDR3 region has the DNA TGTGCCAGCAGCTCTGGACTAGCGGGGGGGCCTTTAGATGAGCAGTTCTTC. This encodes CASSSGLAGGPLDEQFF.

The rearrangement uses TRBV6-5 and TRBJ2-5; no definite D call. This CDR3 has 13 residues. Trimming took off 5 bases at V and 1 base at J, with 8 bases between the two ends. Germline V gives CDR1 MNHEY, CDR2 SVGAGI. DNA for the CDR3: TGTGCCAGCAGTGACAACGGCCAAGAGACCCAGTACTTC. Translating it yields CASSDNGQETQYF.

The table lists this clone with a few counts. The V and J genes are TRBV7-9 and TRBJ2-1; 8 bases line up with TRBD1. Germline V gene data show CDR1 as SEHNR and CDR2 as FQNEAQ (reference sequence). The CDR3 is 15 amino acids. The ends lost 2 bases at V and 1 base at J; junction bases unmatched: 1. CDR3: CASSLRTGSYNEQFF. The CDR3 nucleotides are TGTGCCAGCAGCTTAAGGACAGGGTCCTACAATGAGCAGTTCTTC.

This clone was observed a handful of times. The chain couples TRBV30 to TRBJ2-7; 10 bases map to TRBD2. V shed 1 base, J shed 9 bases, and the junction held 9 bases outside the gene matches. CDR1 is GTSNPN, CDR2 SVGIG, per germline (reference sequence). CDR3 length equals 14 residues. The CDR3 is CAWSASGSGSVQYF. As DNA, the CDR3 is TGTGCCTGGAGTGCTAGCGGGAGTGGGTCGGTGCAGTACTTC.

V is TRBV5-1 and J is TRBJ2-3; D is perhaps TRBD1 (6 bases). The germline V gene has CDR1 SGHRS and CDR2 YFSETQ. Trimming removed 7 bases at V and 3 bases at J, with 18 bases between. The CDR3 has 15 amino acids. The CDR3 is CASCTRGSGTDTQYF. In DNA, the CDR3 is TGCGCCAGCTGCACCAGGGGTTCGGGTACAGATACGCAGTATTTT.